The sample holds many counts of the clone carrying this T cell receptor beta chain. Where ophthalmopathy was absent within 18 months of follow-up, hyperthyroidism was stable. The sample belongs to a study of Graves' ophthalmopathy and Graves' hyperthyroidism. RNA transcripts served as template for amplifying TCR beta CDR3 sequences. First-round RT-PCR relied on HTBI primers, and a second-round multiplex PCR came next. TCRdb processed the multiplex PCR reads anew with MiXCR; each CDR3 protein has one entry. The sample lists more than 300,000 distinct CDR3 sequences; roughly 14% were seen once. Germline lookup yields CDR1 MNHEY and CDR2 SVGEGT. CDR3 length: 15 amino acids. The V end lost 6 bases, the J end lost 0 bases, and 14 bases lay between the germline ends.

The source is a woman aged 18-29 years with stable Graves' hyperthyroidism. The chain couples TRBV6-2 or TRBV6-3 to TRBJ1-1; maybe TRBD1 (5 bases). Source material: peripheral blood. The CDR3 DNA is TGTGCCAGCAGGACGGGACGGGGAATGAACACTGAAGCTTTCTTT. Encoded protein: CASRTGRGMNTEAFF.